This T cell receptor beta chain was identified during a study of blood T cell repertoires in COVID-19. Germline V gene lookup returns CDR1 SGDLS and CDR2 YYNGEE. The V segment lost 0 bases and the J segment 7 bases; nucleotides outside the gene matches: 6. This CDR3 contains 15 residues. In the authors' methods: Nucleated cell number was recorded as an estimate derived from reference gene primer amplification. The method was immunoSEQ multiplex PCR; TCRdb's version includes in-frame clones alone and lacks a portion of them. For V, J and clone size, that table is used; D and trimming come from the DNA. The sample records tens of thousands of clones, roughly 80% being singletons.

Sequencing was performed on peripheral blood. The chain has TRBV9 and TRBJ2-2; 7 bases align to TRBD2. This receptor was identified in a man aged 55 to 69 with acute or convalescent COVID-19. In DNA, the CDR3 is TGTGCCAGCAGCGTAGAACCGGGGGAGGGCGGGGAGCTGTTTTTT. Translated, it gives CASSVEPGEGGELFF. The whole variable domain, filled in from reference TRBV9 and TRBJ2-2, reads DSGVTQTPKHLITATGQRVTLRCSPRSGDLSVYWYQQSLDQGLQFLIQYYNGEERAKGNILERFSAQQFPDLHSELNLSSLELGDSALYFCASSVEPGEGGELFFGEGSRLTVL.